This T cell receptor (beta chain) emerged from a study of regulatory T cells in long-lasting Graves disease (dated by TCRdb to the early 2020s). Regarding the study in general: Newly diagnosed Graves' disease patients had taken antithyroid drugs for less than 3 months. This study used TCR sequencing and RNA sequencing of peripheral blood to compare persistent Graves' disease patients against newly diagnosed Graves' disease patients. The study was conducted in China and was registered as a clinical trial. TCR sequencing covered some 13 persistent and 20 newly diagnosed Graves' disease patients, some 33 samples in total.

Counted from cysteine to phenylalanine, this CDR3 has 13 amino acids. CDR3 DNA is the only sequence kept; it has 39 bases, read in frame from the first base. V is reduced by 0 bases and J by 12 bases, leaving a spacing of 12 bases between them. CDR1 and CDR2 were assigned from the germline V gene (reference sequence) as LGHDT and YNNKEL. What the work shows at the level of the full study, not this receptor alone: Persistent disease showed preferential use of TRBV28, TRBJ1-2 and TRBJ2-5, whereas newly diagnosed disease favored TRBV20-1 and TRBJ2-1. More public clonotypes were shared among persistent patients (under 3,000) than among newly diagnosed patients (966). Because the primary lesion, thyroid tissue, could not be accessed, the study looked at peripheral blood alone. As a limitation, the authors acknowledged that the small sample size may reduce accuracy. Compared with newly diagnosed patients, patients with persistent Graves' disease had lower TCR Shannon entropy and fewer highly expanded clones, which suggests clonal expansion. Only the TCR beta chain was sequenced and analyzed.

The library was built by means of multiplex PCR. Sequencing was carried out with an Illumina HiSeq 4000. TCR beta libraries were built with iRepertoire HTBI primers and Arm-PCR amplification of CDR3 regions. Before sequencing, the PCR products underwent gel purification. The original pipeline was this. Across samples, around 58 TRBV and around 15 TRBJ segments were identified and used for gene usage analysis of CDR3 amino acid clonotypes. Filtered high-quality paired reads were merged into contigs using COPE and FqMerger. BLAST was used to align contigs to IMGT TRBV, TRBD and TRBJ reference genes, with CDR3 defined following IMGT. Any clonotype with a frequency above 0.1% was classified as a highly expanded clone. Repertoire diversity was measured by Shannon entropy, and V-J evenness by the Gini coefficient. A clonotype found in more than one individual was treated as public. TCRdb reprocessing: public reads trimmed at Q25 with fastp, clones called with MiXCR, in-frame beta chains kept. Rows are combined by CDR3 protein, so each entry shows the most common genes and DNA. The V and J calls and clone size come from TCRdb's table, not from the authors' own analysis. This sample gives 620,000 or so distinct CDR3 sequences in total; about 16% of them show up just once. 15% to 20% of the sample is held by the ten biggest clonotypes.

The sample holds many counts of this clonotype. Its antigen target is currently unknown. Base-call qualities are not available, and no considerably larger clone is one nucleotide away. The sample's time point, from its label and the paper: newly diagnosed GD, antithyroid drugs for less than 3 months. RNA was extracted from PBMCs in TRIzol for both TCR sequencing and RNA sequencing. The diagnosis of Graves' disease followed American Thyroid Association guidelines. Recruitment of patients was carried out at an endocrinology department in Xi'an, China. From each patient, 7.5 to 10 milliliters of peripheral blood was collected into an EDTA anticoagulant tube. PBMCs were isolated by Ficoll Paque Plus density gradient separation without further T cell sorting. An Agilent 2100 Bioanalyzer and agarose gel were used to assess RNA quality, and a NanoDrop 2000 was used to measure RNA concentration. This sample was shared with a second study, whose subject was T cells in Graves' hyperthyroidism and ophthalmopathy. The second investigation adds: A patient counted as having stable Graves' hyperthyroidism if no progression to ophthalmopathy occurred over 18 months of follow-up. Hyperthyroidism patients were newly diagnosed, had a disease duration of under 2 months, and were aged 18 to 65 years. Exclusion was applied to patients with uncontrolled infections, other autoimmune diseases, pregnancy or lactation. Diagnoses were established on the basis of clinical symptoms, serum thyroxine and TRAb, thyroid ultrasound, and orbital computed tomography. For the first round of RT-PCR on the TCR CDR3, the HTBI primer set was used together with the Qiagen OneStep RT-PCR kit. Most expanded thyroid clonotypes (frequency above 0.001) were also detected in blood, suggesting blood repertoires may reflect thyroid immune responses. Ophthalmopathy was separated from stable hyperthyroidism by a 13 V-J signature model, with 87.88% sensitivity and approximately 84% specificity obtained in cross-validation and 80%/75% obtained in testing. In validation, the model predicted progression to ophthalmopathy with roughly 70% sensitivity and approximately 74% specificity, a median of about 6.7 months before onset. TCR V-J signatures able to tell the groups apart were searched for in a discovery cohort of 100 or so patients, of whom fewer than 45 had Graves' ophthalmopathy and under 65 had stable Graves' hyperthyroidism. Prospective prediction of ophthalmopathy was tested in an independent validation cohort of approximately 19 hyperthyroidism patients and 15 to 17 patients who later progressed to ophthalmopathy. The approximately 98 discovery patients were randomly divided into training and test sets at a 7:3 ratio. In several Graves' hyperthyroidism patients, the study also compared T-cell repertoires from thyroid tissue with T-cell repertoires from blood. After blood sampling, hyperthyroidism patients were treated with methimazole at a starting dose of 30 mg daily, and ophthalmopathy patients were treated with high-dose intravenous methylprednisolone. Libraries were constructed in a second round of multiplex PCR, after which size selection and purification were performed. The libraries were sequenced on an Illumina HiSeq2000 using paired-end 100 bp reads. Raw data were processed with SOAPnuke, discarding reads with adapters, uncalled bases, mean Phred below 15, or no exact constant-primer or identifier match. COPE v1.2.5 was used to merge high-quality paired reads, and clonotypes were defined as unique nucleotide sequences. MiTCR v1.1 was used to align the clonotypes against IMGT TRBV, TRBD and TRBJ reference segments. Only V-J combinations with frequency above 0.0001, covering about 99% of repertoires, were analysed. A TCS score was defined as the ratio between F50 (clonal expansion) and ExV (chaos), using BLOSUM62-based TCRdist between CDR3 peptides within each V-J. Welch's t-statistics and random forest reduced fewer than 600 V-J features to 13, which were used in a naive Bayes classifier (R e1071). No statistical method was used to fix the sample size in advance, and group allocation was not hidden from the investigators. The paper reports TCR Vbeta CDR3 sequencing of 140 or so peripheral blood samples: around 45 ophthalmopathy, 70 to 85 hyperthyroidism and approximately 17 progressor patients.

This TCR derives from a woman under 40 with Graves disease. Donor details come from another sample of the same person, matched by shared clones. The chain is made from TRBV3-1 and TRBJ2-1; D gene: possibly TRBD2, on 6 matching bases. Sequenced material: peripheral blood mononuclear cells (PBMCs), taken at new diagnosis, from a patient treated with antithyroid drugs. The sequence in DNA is TGTGCCAGCAGCCAAGATGGAGGGTTTGGGCAGTTCTTC. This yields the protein CASSQDGGFGQFF.